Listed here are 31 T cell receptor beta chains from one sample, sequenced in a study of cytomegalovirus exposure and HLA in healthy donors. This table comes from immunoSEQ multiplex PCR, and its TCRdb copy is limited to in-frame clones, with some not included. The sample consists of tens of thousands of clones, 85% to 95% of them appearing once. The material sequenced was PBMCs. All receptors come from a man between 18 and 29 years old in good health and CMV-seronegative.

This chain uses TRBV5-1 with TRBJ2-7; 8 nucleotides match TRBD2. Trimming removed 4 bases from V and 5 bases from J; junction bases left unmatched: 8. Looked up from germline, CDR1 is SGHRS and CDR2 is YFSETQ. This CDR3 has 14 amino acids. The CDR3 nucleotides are TGCGCCAGCAGCAGCTCGAGCGGGAGTAACGAGCAGTACTTC. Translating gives CASSSSSGSNEQYF.

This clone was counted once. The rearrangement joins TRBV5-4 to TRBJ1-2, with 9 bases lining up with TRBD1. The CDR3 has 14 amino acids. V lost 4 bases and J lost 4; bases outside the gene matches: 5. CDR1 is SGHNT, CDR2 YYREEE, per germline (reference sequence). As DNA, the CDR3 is TGTGCCAGCAGCCCCACAGGGGGCGTCTATGGCTACACCTTC. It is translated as CASSPTGGVYGYTF.

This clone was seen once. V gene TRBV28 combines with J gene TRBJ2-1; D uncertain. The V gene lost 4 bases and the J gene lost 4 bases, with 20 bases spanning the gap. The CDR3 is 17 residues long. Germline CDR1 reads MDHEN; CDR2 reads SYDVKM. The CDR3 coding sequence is TGTGCCAGCAGTTCCTCGGCGCTAACTAATACTTACAATGAGCAGTTCTTC. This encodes CASSSSALTNTYNEQFF.

CDR3 in amino acids: CAGKGGAAKDTQYF. Written as DNA, the CDR3 is TGTGCCGGAAAAGGCGGGGCTGCCAAGGATACGCAGTATTTT. The rearrangement uses TRBV5-4 and TRBJ2-3, with D possibly matching TRBD2 (6 bases). The CDR3 contains 14 residues. Trimming cost V 10 bases and J 6 bases, with 21 bases left between them. The germline gives CDR1 SGHNT, CDR2 YYREEE (reference sequence).

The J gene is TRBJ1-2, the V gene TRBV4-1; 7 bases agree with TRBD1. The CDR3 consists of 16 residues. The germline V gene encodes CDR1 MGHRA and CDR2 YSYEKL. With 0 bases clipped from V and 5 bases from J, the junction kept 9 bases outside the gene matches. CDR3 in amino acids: CASSQEYRGKDYGYTF. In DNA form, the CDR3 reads TGCGCCAGCAGCCAAGAATACAGGGGAAAGGATTATGGCTACACCTTC.

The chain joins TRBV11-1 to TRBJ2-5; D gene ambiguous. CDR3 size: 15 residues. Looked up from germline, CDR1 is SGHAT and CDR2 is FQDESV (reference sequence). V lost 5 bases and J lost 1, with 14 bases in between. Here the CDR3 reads CASSPMASVQETQYF. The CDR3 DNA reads TGTGCCAGCAGCCCCATGGCCAGTGTCCAAGAGACCCAGTACTTC.

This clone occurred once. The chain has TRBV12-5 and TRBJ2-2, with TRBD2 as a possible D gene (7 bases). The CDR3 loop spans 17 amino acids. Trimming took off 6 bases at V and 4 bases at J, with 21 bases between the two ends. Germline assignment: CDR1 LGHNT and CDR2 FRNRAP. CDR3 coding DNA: TGTGCTAGTGGGCCCCCGGGGGGCTGGGCTCGCACCGGGGAGCTGTTTTTT. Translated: CASGPPGGWARTGELFF.

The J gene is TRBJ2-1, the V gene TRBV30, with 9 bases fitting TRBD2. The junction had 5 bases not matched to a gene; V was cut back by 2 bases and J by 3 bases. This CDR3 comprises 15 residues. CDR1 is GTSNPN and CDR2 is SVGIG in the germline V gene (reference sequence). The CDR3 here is CAWSRAGGSYNEQFF. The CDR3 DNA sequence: TGTGCCTGGAGTAGAGCGGGGGGAAGCTACAATGAGCAGTTCTTC. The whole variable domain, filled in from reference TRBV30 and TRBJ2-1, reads SQTIHQWPATLVQPVGSPLSLECTVEGTSNPNLYWYRQAAGRGLQLLFYSVGIGQISSEVPQNLSASRPQDRQFILSSKKLLLSDSGFYLCAWSRAGGSYNEQFFGPGTRLTVL.

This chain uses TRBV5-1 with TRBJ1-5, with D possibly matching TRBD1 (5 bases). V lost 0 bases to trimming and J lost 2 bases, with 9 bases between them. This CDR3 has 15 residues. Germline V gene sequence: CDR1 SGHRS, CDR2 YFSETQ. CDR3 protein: CASSLDGGGNQPQHF. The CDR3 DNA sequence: TGCGCCAGCAGCTTGGACGGGGGTGGCAATCAGCCCCAGCATTTT.

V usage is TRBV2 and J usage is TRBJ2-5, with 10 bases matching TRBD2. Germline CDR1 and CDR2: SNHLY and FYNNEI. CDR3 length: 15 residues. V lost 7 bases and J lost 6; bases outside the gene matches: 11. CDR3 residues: CASTFQRGGGKTQYF. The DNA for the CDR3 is TGTGCCAGCACCTTCCAGCGGGGGGGCGGTAAGACCCAGTACTTC.

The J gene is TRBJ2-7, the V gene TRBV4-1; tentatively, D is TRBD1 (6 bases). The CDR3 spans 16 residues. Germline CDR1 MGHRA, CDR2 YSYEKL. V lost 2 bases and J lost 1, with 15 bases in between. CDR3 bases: TGCGCCAGCAGCCAAAACCGGGACATCCTTTCCTACGAGCAGTACTTC. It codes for CASSQNRDILSYEQYF.

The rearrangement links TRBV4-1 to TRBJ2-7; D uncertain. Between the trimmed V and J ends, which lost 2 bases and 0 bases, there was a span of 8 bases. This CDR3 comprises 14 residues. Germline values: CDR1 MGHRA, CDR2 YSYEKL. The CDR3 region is CASSQSGFSYEQYF. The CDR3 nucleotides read TGCGCCAGCAGCCAATCCGGGTTCTCCTACGAGCAGTACTTC.

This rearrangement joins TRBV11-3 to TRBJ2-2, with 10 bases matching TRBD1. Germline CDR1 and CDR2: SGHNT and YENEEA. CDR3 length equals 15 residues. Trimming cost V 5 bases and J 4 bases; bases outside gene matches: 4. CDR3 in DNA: TGTGCCAGCAGCCCAGGGACAGGGGCCACCGGGGAGCTGTTTTTT. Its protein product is CASSPGTGATGELFF.

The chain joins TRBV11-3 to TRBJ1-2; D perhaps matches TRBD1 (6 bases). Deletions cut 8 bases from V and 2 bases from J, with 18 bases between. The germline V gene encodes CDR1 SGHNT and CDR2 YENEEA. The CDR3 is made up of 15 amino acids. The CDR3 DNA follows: TGTGCCAGCGCATTACAGGGCTCGAAAAACTATGGCTACACCTTC. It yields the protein CASALQGSKNYGYTF.

CDR3 protein: CASSPPGLPPAGELFF. CDR3 bases: TGTGCCAGCTCACCGCCGGGACTTCCCCCAGCCGGGGAGCTGTTTTTT. The rearrangement joins TRBV18 to TRBJ2-2, with D perhaps TRBD2 (6 bases). V was clipped by 3 bases and J by 6 bases, with 17 bases between them. The CDR3 is 16 amino acids. Germline V gene data show CDR1 as KGHSH and CDR2 as LQKENI.

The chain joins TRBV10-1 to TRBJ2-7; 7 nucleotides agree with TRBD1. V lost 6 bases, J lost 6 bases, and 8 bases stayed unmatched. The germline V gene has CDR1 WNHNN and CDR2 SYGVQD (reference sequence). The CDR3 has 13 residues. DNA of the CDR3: TGCGCCAGCAGCGACAACAACAGGGGCGAGCAGTACTTC. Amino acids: CASSDNNRGEQYF.

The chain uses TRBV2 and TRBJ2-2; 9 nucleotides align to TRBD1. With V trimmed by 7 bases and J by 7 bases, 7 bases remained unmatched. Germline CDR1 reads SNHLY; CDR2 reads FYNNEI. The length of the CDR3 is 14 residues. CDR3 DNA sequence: TGTGCCAGCACCCCGACAGGGGGGGGCGGGGAGCTGTTTTTT. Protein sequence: CASTPTGGGGELFF. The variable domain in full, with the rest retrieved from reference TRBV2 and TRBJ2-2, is EPEVTQTPSHQVTQMGQEVILRCVPISNHLYFYWYRQILGQKVEFLVSFYNNEISEKSEIFDDQFSVERPDGSNFTLKIRSTKLEDSAMYFCASTPTGGGGELFFGEGSRLTVL.

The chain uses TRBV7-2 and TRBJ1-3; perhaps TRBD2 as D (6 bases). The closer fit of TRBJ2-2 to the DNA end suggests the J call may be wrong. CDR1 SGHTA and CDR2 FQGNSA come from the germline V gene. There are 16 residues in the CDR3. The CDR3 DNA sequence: TGTGCCAGCAGCTCTACGCGGGGCGGCGGACCCGGGGAGCTGTTTTTT. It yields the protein CASSSTRGGGPGELFF.

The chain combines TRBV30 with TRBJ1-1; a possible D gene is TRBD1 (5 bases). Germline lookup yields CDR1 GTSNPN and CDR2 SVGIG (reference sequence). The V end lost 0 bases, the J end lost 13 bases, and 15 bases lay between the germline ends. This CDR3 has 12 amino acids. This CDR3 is CAWSVRGLSGFF. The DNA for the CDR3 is TGTGCCTGGAGTGTAAGGGGTCTTTCGGGTTTCTTT.

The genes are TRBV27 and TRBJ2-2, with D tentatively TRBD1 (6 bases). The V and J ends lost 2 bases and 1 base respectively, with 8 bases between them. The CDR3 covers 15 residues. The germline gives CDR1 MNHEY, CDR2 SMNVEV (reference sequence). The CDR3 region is CASSLNRVNTGELFF. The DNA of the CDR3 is TGTGCCAGCAGTTTAAACAGGGTGAACACCGGGGAGCTGTTTTTT.

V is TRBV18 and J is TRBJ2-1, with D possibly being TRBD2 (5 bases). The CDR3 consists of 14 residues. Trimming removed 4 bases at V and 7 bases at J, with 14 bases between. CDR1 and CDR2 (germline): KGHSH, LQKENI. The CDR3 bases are TGTGCCAGCTCACAGGACGGCCGAGGGAATGAGCAGTTCTTC. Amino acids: CASSQDGRGNEQFF.

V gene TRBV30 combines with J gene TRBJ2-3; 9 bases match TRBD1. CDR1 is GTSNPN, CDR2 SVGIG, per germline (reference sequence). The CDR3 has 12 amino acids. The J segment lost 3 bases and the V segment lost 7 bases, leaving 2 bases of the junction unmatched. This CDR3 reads CASGTGTDTQYF. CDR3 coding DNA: TGTGCCTCCGGGACAGGGACAGATACGCAGTATTTT.

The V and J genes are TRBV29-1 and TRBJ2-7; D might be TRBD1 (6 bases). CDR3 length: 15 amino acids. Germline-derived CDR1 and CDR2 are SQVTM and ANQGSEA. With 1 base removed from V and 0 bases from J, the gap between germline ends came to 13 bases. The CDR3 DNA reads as TGCAGCGTTGAAGGGGGCAGGGGTTCCTCCTACGAGCAGTACTTC. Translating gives CSVEGGRGSSYEQYF.

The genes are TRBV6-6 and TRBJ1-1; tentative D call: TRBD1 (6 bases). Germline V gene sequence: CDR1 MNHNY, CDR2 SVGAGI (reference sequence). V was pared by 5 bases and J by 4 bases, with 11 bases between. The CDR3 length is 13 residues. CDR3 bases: TGTGCCAGCAGTAGTGGGGGCCTCACTGAAGCTTTCTTT. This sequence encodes CASSSGGLTEAFF.

This chain's CDR3 is CASSIRSGRTTGELFF. The CDR3 DNA is TGTGCCAGTAGTATAAGGAGCGGGAGGACCACCGGGGAGCTGTTTTTT. The chain recombines TRBV19 with TRBJ2-2; 9 bases align to TRBD2. The germline V gene encodes CDR1 LNHDA and CDR2 SQIVND (reference sequence). This CDR3 has 16 residues. The trim removed 2 bases at V and 4 bases at J, leaving 5 bases unmatched. The variable domain in full, completed from reference TRBV19 and TRBJ2-2, reads DGGITQSPKYLFRKEGQNVTLSCEQNLNHDAMYWYRQDPGQGLRLIYYSQIVNDFQKGDIAEGYSVSREKKESFPLTVTSAQKNPTAFYLCASSIRSGRTTGELFFGEGSRLTVL.

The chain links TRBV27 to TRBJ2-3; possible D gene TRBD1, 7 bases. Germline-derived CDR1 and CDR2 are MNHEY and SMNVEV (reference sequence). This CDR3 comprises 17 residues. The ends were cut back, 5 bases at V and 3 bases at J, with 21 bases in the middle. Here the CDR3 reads CASSNLQVRGVTDTQYF. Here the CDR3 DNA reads TGTGCCAGCAGTAATCTGCAGGTCAGGGGGGTTACAGATACGCAGTATTTT.

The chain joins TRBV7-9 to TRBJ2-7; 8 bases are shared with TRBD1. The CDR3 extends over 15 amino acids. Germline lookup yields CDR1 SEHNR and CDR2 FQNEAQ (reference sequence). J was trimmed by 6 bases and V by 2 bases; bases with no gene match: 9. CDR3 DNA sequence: TGTGCCAGCAGCTTAATCCGACAGGGGACCGCCGAGCAGTACTTC. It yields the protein CASSLIRQGTAEQYF.

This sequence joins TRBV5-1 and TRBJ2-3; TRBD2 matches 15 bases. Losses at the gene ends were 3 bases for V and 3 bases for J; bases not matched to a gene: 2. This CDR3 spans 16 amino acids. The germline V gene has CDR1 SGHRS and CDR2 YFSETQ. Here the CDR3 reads CASSSGTSGRTDTQYF. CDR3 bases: TGCGCCAGCAGCTCCGGGACTAGCGGGAGGACAGATACGCAGTATTTT. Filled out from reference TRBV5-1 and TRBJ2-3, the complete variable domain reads KAGVTQTPRYLIKTRGQQVTLSCSPISGHRSVSWYQQTPGQGLQFLFEYFSETQRNKGNFPGRFSGRQFSNSRSEMNVSTLELGDSALYLCASSSGTSGRTDTQYFGPGTRLTVL.

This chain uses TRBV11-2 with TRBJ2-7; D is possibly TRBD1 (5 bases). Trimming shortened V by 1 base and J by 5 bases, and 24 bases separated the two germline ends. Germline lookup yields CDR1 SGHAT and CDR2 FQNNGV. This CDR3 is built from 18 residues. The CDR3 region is CASSLGRYRPKPPNEQYF. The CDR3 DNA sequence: TGTGCCAGCAGCTTAGGACGGTACAGGCCCAAACCTCCCAACGAGCAGTACTTC.

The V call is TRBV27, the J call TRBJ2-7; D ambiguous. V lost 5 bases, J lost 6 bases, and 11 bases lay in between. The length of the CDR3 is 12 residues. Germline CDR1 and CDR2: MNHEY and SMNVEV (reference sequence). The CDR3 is CASSIDGSEQYF. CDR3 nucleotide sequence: TGTGCCAGCAGTATAGACGGGTCCGAGCAGTACTTC.

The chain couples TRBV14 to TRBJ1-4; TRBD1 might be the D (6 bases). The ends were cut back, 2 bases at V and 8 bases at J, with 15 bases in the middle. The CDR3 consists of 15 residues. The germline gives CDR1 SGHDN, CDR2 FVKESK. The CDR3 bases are TGTGCCAGCAGCCAATTTGGGCAGGGGCGGGAAAAACTGTTTTTT. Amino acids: CASSQFGQGREKLFF.